What follows is one T cell receptor beta chain and its context. Its antigen is still unknown. The sample belongs to a study of CD8+ T cells in alopecia areata. Study summary: Treated patients were given oral tofacitinib, which was dosed at 5 to 10 mg twice daily. Regarding the study as a whole: Treatment with tofacitinib significantly lowered scalp clonality and reduced expanded CD8+ clones among the top 100. Throughout tofacitinib, many expanded lesional clones continued to persist in scalp and blood.

The treatment was: oral pan-JAK inhibitor, 5-10 mg twice daily. Germline values: CDR1 KGHSH, CDR2 LQKENI. Trimming cost V 2 bases and J 8 bases; bases outside gene matches: 11. The CDR3 consists of 16 residues. Following extraction, RNA underwent reverse transcription to cDNA, which served as the sequencing template. Profiling relied on immunoSEQ multiplex PCR, and the TCRdb table lists in-frame clones only, not all of them. The sample records about 200,000 clones, nearly 60% being singletons. This chain joins TRBV18 and TRBJ2-1, with 8 bases aligning to TRBD2. This TCR came from a human donor with alopecia areata. The material sequenced was CD4+ T cells sorted from blood, taken at week 24, from a patient treated with tofacitinib. CDR3 coding DNA: TGTGCCAGCTCACCAGCGAGCGGGGGCGTACATGATGAGCAGTTCTTC. Its translation: CASSPASGGVHDEQFF.